This paragraph covers one T cell receptor beta chain sequence. What antigen it recognizes has not been identified. Nothing much larger sits one base from this clone, and base qualities are not available. The data were taken from a study of blood T cell repertoires in COVID-19 (dated by TCRdb to the early 2020s). Regarding the study in general: Samples covering the acute and convalescent phases of COVID-19 were provided by collaborators in the United States, Italy and Spain. The material from the prospective study consisted of cDNA or gDNA derived from T cells, B-cell-depleted T cells, or PBMCs. The dataset comprised deeply sampled blood TCRbeta repertoires from subjects exposed to, actively infected with, or recovered from COVID-19. The repertoires were made available in a free public database intended to serve as a resource for research on the immune response to SARS-CoV-2. Samples were obtained from the ongoing ImmuneRACE study (first 160 participants) and from roughly 1,300 subjects provided by 6 global collaborators. Nearly every sample came with metadata listing a de-identified subject ID, COVID-19 status, age in years and sex. Where available, HLA class I and class II types were obtained from metadata supplied by the sample provider rather than from assay-based typing.

General findings and caveats noted by the study authors: The quantity of clinical and demographic metadata differed by source and by participant and was supplied without curation.

Whole blood was collected in K2EDTA tubes by collaborating institutions according to the institutions' own protocols. For TCRbeta analysis, collaborator samples were shipped as frozen whole blood, as isolated PBMCs, or as DNA extracted from either sample type. TCRbeta CDR3 regions were amplified from genomic DNA using the immunoSEQ Assay, a bias-controlled multiplex PCR. Processing in the source paper ran as follows. Within the assay, amplification of reference gene primers was used to estimate how many nucleated cells each sample contained. To quantify the absolute abundance of each unique TCRbeta CDR3 rearrangement, sequence reads were collapsed and filtered. For each sample, productive Simpson clonality was calculated as the square root of Simpson's diversity index across productive rearrangements. What TCRdb holds here is the immuneACCESS table cut down to in-frame rearrangements. Part of the clones is not present; checked against another copy, under half of the missing clones reflect an unresolved V gene, and the others are unexplained. V, J and clone size were drawn from that table, and D and trimming were deduced from the DNA. This sample holds just under 90,000 clones; 88% were observed only once. The top ten constitute roughly 0.51% of the sample.

From the germline V gene, CDR1 is ENHRY and CDR2 is SYGVKD. Measured from the cysteine to the phenylalanine, the CDR3 is 15 residues long. Kept here is only the CDR3 DNA, which spans 45 bases and is read in frame from base 1. V and J are truncated by 3 bases and 4 bases respectively, leaving an intervening sequence of 14 bases. The chain was built from TRBV10-3 and TRBJ2-3; D gene: possibly TRBD2, on 5 matching bases. Sample: peripheral blood. This TCR was sampled from a man aged 55 to 70 with acute or convalescent COVID-19. The nucleotide sequence is TGTGCCATCAGTGACGCACTAGACTCGGCAGATACGCAGTATTTT. Its protein is CAISDALDSADTQYF.